These T cell receptor beta chains were read from a single sample in a study of T cell responses to AZD1222 COVID-19 vaccine. The table came from immunoSEQ multiplex PCR; TCRdb's copy has only in-frame clones and leaves some out. Of 150,000 to 200,000 clones in the sample, more than 85% were seen once. The specimen comprised peripheral blood, sampled on day 0 of AZD1222 vaccination. These receptors were collected from an adult in good health. Each CDR3 is given with its conserved first and last residue. A D gene is named only where the DNA matches it firmly. Rows give clone size only sometimes, using once, few, many, or a class for an expanded clone.

TRBV5-1	TRBD1	NA	TRBJ1-1	CASSPPGQGSNTEAFF
TRBV27	NA	NA	TRBJ2-3	CASSPQRGSRAVSADTQYF
TRBV10-3	NA	once	TRBJ1-2	CAISESTGYGYTF
TRBV7-9	NA	NA	TRBJ2-1	CASSLGSSYNEQFF
TRBV10-1	NA	NA	TRBJ1-2	CASSDGTNYGYTF
TRBV29-1	NA	once	TRBJ2-5	CSVETSGETQYF
TRBV27	TRBD1	NA	TRBJ2-1	CASTQGQGRSDEQFF
TRBV7-8	NA	NA	TRBJ2-7	CASSLGSYEQYF
TRBV19	TRBD1	NA	TRBJ2-7	CASSIITTGATYEQYF
TRBV14	TRBD1	NA	TRBJ2-2	CASSPNRGHTGELFF
TRBV19	NA	NA	TRBJ1-5	CASSIDPGALSNQPQHF
TRBV7-9	NA	NA	TRBJ1-2	CASSTPGRGGNHYTF
TRBV5-1	TRBD2	NA	TRBJ2-5	CASRGGQETQYF
TRBV21-1	NA	NA	TRBJ1-5	CASSKVEIILQPQHF
TRBV5-8	NA	NA	TRBJ1-5	CASSLAVLRDRRGEPQHF
TRBV5-1	NA	NA	TRBJ1-1	CASSVRGNTEAFF
TRBV18	NA	NA	TRBJ1-2	CASSPLLQDANYGYTF
TRBV7-2	NA	NA	TRBJ1-2	CASSSLGAVTNYGYTF
TRBV6-5	NA	NA	TRBJ2-3	CASNRENTQYF
TRBV5-1	NA	NA	TRBJ1-1	CASSLVQSQRNTEAFF
TRBV5-1	TRBD2	NA	TRBJ2-7	CASSPGTSWNYEQYF
TRBV24-1	TRBD2	NA	TRBJ2-7	CATSDLLFTSGVPDPYEQYF
TRBV11-2	NA	NA	TRBJ1-2	CASSLAFGEVMDYYGYTF
TRBV7-2	NA	NA	TRBJ1-2	CASSLRTDGYGYTF
TRBV11-2	NA	NA	TRBJ2-2	CASSRGRVRRNTGELFF
TRBV6-4	TRBD1	NA	TRBJ2-2	CASSLTGGNTGELFF
TRBV20-1	NA	NA	TRBJ1-3	CSARGGATIYF
TRBV4-1	NA	NA	TRBJ1-4	CASSQESTNEKLFF
TRBV11-2	TRBD1	NA	TRBJ2-7	CASSRVGTGLTYEQYF
TRBV6-5	NA	once	TRBJ2-7	CASSYSAGAQGQYF
TRBV2	TRBD1	NA	TRBJ1-1	CASSEARTGKRTEAFF
TRBV5-4	NA	NA	TRBJ2-7	CASSVGAYEQYF
TRBV15	NA	few	TRBJ1-1	CATSRGEVGGTEAFF
TRBV12-3/TRBV12-4	NA	NA	TRBJ2-1	CASKGNHEQFF
TRBV12-3/TRBV12-4	NA	NA	TRBJ1-2	CASSQQGGDGYTF
TRBV10-3	NA	NA	TRBJ1-5	CAISELTGAGQPQHF
TRBV5-1	TRBD1	NA	TRBJ2-1	CASSLVTGNYNEQFF
TRBV6-5	TRBD1	NA	TRBJ2-7	CASSSTGIVTEQYF
TRBV10-3	TRBD2	NA	TRBJ2-7	CAISANRGLGPGTSGRVYEQYF
TRBV5-1	NA	NA	TRBJ2-6	CASGPQGSGANVLTF
TRBV4-2	TRBD1	NA	TRBJ1-5	CASSQDLPGQGYQPQHF
TRBV7-2	NA	NA	TRBJ1-2	CASSLVSGENYGYTF
TRBV5-4	NA	NA	TRBJ1-1	CASSQKQGRGTEAFF
TRBV6-5	NA	NA	TRBJ1-6	CASSYSLSSYNSPLHF
TRBV5-1	NA	NA	TRBJ1-3	CASSPEVMGSSGNTIYF
TRBV6-5	TRBD1	once	TRBJ1-1	CASSLQGDTEAFF
TRBV7-2	NA	NA	TRBJ2-3	CASSSYGDTQYF
TRBV19	NA	NA	TRBJ2-2	CASSFIATGELFF
TRBV5-1	NA	NA	TRBJ2-3	CASSFHQRDTQYF
TRBV3-1/TRBV3-2	NA	NA	TRBJ1-6	CASSPPGISPLHF
TRBV2	TRBD2	NA	TRBJ2-1	CASSWASGRNEQFF
TRBV19	TRBD1	few	TRBJ1-2	CASRLRGGRIDGYTF